Following are 3 T cell receptor beta chains from one sample sequenced in a study of cytomegalovirus exposure and HLA in healthy donors. Clones were read by immunoSEQ multiplex PCR, and TCRdb kept only the in-frame ones, dropping some. The table records fewer than 80,000 clones, nearly 96% of them present only once. Sequenced input: PBMCs. The source of these receptors is a woman aged 18 to 35 in good health and CMV-seropositive.

This chain links TRBV5-8 with TRBJ2-1, with a possible D match to TRBD2 (6 bases). Germline CDR1 SGHTS, CDR2 YDEGEE. V was pared by 3 bases and J by 0 bases, with 13 bases between. This CDR3 region has 16 residues. CDR3 residues: CASSWGRGSSYNEQFF. The CDR3 DNA reads TGTGCCAGCAGCTGGGGACGGGGGTCCTCCTACAATGAGCAGTTCTTC.

The chain carries TRBV13 and TRBJ2-7; no firm D call. The CDR3 runs to 14 residues. V lost 5 bases, J lost 1 base, and 12 bases lay in between. Germline lookup yields CDR1 PRHDT and CDR2 FYEKMQ (reference sequence). The DNA for the CDR3 is TGTGCCAGCAGCACCGAGACACTTTCCTACGAGCAGTACTTC. Translated: CASSTETLSYEQYF.

The V call is TRBV5-1, the J call TRBJ2-2, with D possibly being TRBD2 (5 bases). CDR3 length: 14 residues. The V end was cut by 3 bases, the J end by 6 bases, with 12 bases between. Germline CDR1 and CDR2: SGHRS and YFSETQ. This CDR3 reads CASSSGLLPGELFF. In DNA form, the CDR3 reads TGCGCCAGCAGCTCCGGACTGCTGCCCGGGGAGCTGTTTTTT.